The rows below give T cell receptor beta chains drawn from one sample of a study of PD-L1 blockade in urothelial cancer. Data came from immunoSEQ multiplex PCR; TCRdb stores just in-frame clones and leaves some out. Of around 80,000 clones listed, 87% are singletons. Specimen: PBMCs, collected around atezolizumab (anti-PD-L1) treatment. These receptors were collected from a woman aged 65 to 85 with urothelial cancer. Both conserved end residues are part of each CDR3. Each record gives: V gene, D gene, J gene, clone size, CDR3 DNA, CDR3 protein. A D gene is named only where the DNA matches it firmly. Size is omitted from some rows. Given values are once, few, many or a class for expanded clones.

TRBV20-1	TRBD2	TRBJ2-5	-	TGCAGTGCGGAGCGGGGAGAGACCCAGTACTTC	CSAERGETQYF
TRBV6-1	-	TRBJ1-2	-	TGTGCCAGCAGTGAACAGGGGTTTGGCTACACCTTC	CASSEQGFGYTF
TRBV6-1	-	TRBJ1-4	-	TGTGCCAGCACCGGACAGAATTTGGAAAAACTGTTTTTT	CASTGQNLEKLFF
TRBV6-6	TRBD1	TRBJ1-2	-	TGTGCCAGCAGTTCCCAGGGGGCTCTAAGCGGCTACACCTTC	CASSSQGALSGYTF
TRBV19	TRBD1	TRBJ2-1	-	TGTGCCAGTAGCGGACAGGGGTTAAACAATGAGCAGTTCTTC	CASSGQGLNNEQFF
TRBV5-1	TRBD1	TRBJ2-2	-	TGCGCCAGCAGCCCGGATCCGACAGGGACCGGGGAGCTGTTTTTT	CASSPDPTGTGELFF
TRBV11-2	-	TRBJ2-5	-	TGTGCCAGCAGTTTCCGCGCAGAGACCCAGTACTTC	CASSFRAETQYF
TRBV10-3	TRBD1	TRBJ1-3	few	TGTGCCATCAGCAGGGACAGGGCAACCTCTGGAAACACCATATATTTT	CAISRDRATSGNTIYF
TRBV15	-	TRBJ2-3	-	TGTGCCACCAGCAGAGATTTGGCGGGAACCACAGATACGCAGTATTTT	CATSRDLAGTTDTQYF
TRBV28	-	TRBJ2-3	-	TGTGCCAGCAGTTCTCTGGGCAGGGCGCAGTATTTT	CASSSLGRAQYF
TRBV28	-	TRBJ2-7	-	TGTGCCAGCAGTTTACTGACAGGTCTATACGAGCAGTACTTC	CASSLLTGLYEQYF
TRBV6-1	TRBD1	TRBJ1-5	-	TGTGCCAGCACCACAGGGGGCGCCGGCAATCAGCCCCAGCATTTT	CASTTGGAGNQPQHF
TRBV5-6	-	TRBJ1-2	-	TGTGCCAGCAGCTTGGCCTCGGGGGGTAGGGGCTACACCTTC	CASSLASGGRGYTF
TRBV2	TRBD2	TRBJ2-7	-	TGTGCCAGCTTACTGTGGACTAGCGGGAGAGGTCACAAAGACAGAACCTACGAGCAGTACTTC	CASLLWTSGRGHKDRTYEQYF
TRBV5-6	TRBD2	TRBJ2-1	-	TGTGCCAGCAGCTTGGTCGCTAGCGGCTACTACAATGAGCAGTTCTTC	CASSLVASGYYNEQFF
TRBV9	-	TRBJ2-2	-	TGTGCCAGCAGCGCCGGTGGCACCGGGGAGCTGTTTTTT	CASSAGGTGELFF
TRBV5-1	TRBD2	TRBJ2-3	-	TGCGCCAGCAGCTCCTTAGCGGGAGCGACCTCAGATACGCAGTATTTT	CASSSLAGATSDTQYF
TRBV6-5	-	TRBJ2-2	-	TGTGCCAGCAGAGCAAGGGGCTTAGTAGGGGGGGAGCTGTTTTTT	CASRARGLVGGELFF
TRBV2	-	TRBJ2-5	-	TGTGCCAGCAGAGAGACGGGGAACCAAGAGACCCAGTACTTC	CASRETGNQETQYF
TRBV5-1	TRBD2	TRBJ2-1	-	TGCGCCAGCAGACGGACTAGCGGGAGCTCCTACAATGAGCAGTTCTTC	CASRRTSGSSYNEQFF
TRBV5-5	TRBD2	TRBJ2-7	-	TGTGCCAGCAGCTTGGGGAGACTAGCGGGAGCCTACGAGCAGTACTTC	CASSLGRLAGAYEQYF
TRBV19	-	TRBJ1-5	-	TGTGCCAGTAGTCCCCGATTGGACAGTCACAATCAGCCCCAGCATTTT	CASSPRLDSHNQPQHF
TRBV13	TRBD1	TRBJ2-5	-	TGTGCCAGCAGCCCGGGACAGCAAGAGACCCAGTACTTC	CASSPGQQETQYF
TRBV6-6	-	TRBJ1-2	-	TGTGCCAGCAGACTTAGGGGTAACTATGGCTACACCTTC	CASRLRGNYGYTF
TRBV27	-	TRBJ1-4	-	TGTGCCAGCAGTTTTTCGCTCTTGGGGGGGAAACTGTTTTTT	CASSFSLLGGKLFF
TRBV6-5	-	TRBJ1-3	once	TGTGCCAGCAGTTACGGGAGGCCGAGCTCTGGAAACACCATATATTTT	CASSYGRPSSGNTIYF
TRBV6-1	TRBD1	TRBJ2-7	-	TGTGCCAGCAGTGAAGGGACAGGAGGCGAGCAGTACTTC	CASSEGTGGEQYF
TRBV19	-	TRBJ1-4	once	TGTGCCAGTAGGCAGTCTAATGAAAAACTGTTTTTT	CASRQSNEKLFF
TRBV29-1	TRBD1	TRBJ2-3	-	TGCAGCGTTGACAGGGGGCAAGATACGCAGTATTTT	CSVDRGQDTQYF
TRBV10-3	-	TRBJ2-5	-	TGTGCCATCAGCGAACAGTCCTACCAAGAGACCCAGTACTTC	CAISEQSYQETQYF
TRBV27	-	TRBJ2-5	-	TGTGCCAACAAACTTAGGTTGGGGCAGCAAGAGACCCAGTACTTC	CANKLRLGQQETQYF
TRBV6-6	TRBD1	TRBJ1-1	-	TGTGCCAGCAGGCCGACAGGGGGGCTTGCGGGCACTGAAGCTTTCTTT	CASRPTGGLAGTEAFF
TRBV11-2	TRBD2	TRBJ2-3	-	TGTGCCAGCAGCCCATATCGGGGACGGGGGGAAGATACGCAGTATTTT	CASSPYRGRGEDTQYF
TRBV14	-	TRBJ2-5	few	TGTGCCAGCAGCCAAGATGCTACAGAACAAGAGACCCAGTACTTC	CASSQDATEQETQYF